Listed below are T cell receptor beta chains from one sample, sequenced in a study of blood T cell repertoires in COVID-19. Assay: immunoSEQ multiplex PCR; the TCRdb copy retains only in-frame clones and omits some. The profile shows roughly 200,000 clones, about 85% of them singletons. The sequenced material came from peripheral blood. The receptors come from a woman aged 40 to 55 with COVID-19, enrolled during active disease. CDR3s include the opening cysteine and the closing phenylalanine or tryptophan. D genes are given only for firm matches. The size field is filled for only some rows; it gives once, few, many or a size class.

clone_size j_call v_call d_call cdr3_nt cdr3_aa
few TRBJ1-4 TRBV4-3 TRBD1 TGCGCCAGCAGCCAAGAGCTAACTCACAGGGGGCAGATGAAACTGTTTTTT CASSQELTHRGQMKLFF
. TRBJ2-2 TRBV7-3 . TGTGCCAGCAGCTCCTACCTAGACGGGGAGCTGTTTTTT CASSSYLDGELFF
. TRBJ2-2 TRBV28 TRBD1 TGTGCCAGCAGTTCCGGGACAGTCACCGGGGAGCTGTTTTTT CASSSGTVTGELFF
. TRBJ2-1 TRBV18 TRBD2 TGTGCCAGCTCCCCCGACAGCGGGAGGACCGATGAGCAGTTCTTC CASSPDSGRTDEQFF
. TRBJ2-3 TRBV5-1 TRBD1 TGCGCCAGCAGCCCCGGGACAGAAGGAGGCACAGATACGCAGTATTTT CASSPGTEGGTDTQYF
. TRBJ2-3 TRBV6-5 . TGTGCCAGCAGTTACGGGGCAGGGGCGGATACGCAGTATTTT CASSYGAGADTQYF
. TRBJ2-2 TRBV30 TRBD2 TGTGCCTGGAGTATTGGACTAGTGTCGACCACCGGGGAGCTGTTTTTT CAWSIGLVSTTGELFF
few TRBJ2-6 TRBV5-4 . TGTGCCAGCCTCTCTGGGGCCAACGTCCTGACTTTC CASLSGANVLTF
. TRBJ2-3 TRBV7-2 . TGTGCCAACGGACAGGGAGGGGCAGATACGCAGTATTTT CANGQGGADTQYF
. TRBJ2-1 TRBV12-5 . TGTGCTAGTTCTCTTTCGGAGAGTTCCTACAATGAGCAGTTCTTC CASSLSESSYNEQFF
. TRBJ2-3 TRBV30 TRBD2 TGTGCTGCACGGGGAGCGGGGGGATCGACTAGCACAGATACGCAGTATTTT CAARGAGGSTSTDTQYF
. TRBJ2-1 TRBV10-3 TRBD2 TGTGCCATCAGCGACGGGGCGGGAGGCGTCCCCTACAATGAGCAGTTCTTC CAISDGAGGVPYNEQFF
. TRBJ2-2 TRBV5-1 . TGCGCCAGCAGCCCCTCCGGAGCGCGCACCGGGGAGCTGTTTTTT CASSPSGARTGELFF
few TRBJ2-5 TRBV5-4 . TGTGCCAGCAGCTTGGCTGCTCTTCGGGGAAGGGGGGAGACCCAGTACTTC CASSLAALRGRGETQYF
. TRBJ1-4 TRBV25-1 . TGTGCCAGCAGTTCTCTCGGAAAACTGTTTTTT CASSSLGKLFF
. TRBJ1-1 TRBV5-1 TRBD1 TGCGCCAGCAGCGGTGGGACAGAGAACACTGAAGCTTTCTTT CASSGGTENTEAFF
. TRBJ2-3 TRBV6-5 TRBD2 TGTGCCAGTCCAACGGGGGGGCCCAGCACAGATACGCAGTATTTT CASPTGGPSTDTQYF
. TRBJ2-7 TRBV28 . TGTGCCAGCAGTTTCCCGAGGGATTTCTACGAGCAGTACTTC CASSFPRDFYEQYF
. TRBJ1-6 TRBV18 . TGTGCCAGCTCACCAAATGCTCCTATTACCTCACCCCTCCACTTT CASSPNAPITSPLHF
. TRBJ2-5 TRBV19 TRBD2 TGTGCCAGTAGTTACTCCCTCAAATCCGGGACTAAAGAGACCCAGTACTTC CASSYSLKSGTKETQYF
. TRBJ2-7 TRBV6-5 . TGTGCCAGCAGACCTTCCAACGCAGGGGTCGACGAGCAGTACTTC CASRPSNAGVDEQYF
once TRBJ2-3 TRBV14 . TGTGCCAGCAGCCAAGATATCAGGGTACCAGTCACAGATACGCAGTATTTT CASSQDIRVPVTDTQYF
. TRBJ2-7 TRBV4-2 . TGTGCCAGCAGCCAAGAGGAGGCAGGGGTAAGCGAGCAGTACTTC CASSQEEAGVSEQYF
. TRBJ2-1 TRBV14 TRBD1 TGTGCCAGCAGCCAAGATCGAGGGGGCAGACATGAGCAGTTCTTC CASSQDRGGRHEQFF
few TRBJ2-7 TRBV6-6 TRBD1 TGTGCCAGCAGTACCACCGGGACAGGGACCCCCTACGAGCAGTACTTC CASSTTGTGTPYEQYF
. TRBJ2-1 TRBV4-2 . TGTGCCAGCAGCCCGGCGCAGGGGTCTTACAATGAGCAGTTCTTC CASSPAQGSYNEQFF
. TRBJ1-3 TRBV10-3 . TGTGCCATCAGTGAGTCGGAGGTAAAGTCAGGAAACACCATATATTTT CAISESEVKSGNTIYF
. TRBJ2-1 TRBV4-3 . TGCGCCAGCAGCCAAGCCGGCGCGGGAAGCTCCTACAATGAGCAGTTCTTC CASSQAGAGSSYNEQFF
. TRBJ1-4 TRBV18 TRBD1 TGTGCCAGCTCACCCCTACAGGGGGACGAAAAACTGTTTTTT CASSPLQGDEKLFF
. TRBJ2-3 TRBV29-1 TRBD1 TGCAGCGGATTACAGGGGTCGGTCTACACAGATACGCAGTATTTT CSGLQGSVYTDTQYF
. TRBJ2-3 TRBV24-1 . TGTGCCACCAGTGGGGGCGGCACAGATACGCAGTATTTT CATSGGGTDTQYF
. TRBJ2-7 TRBV30 TRBD1 TGTGCCTGGAGTCAAAGAACAGGGGGCCTCTCCTACGAGCAGTACTTC CAWSQRTGGLSYEQYF
few TRBJ2-7 TRBV10-3 . TGTGCCATCAGTGAGTCGAGTAGAGGCAGCTACGAGCAGTACTTC CAISESSRGSYEQYF
once TRBJ1-1 TRBV5-6 . TGTGCCAGCAGCTTGGATCTCCGGGGAACTGAAGCTTTCTTT CASSLDLRGTEAFF
. TRBJ2-2 TRBV19 . TGTGCCAGTAGGAGAGGGACTCTATACACCGGGGAGCTGTTTTTT CASRRGTLYTGELFF
. TRBJ2-7 TRBV5-1 TRBD1 TGCGCCAGCAGCCCCCGGGACAGTCCTATCGAGCAGTACTTC CASSPRDSPIEQYF
. TRBJ1-4 TRBV5-1 . TGCGCCAGCCGGGACGGGAGTAATGAAAAACTGTTTTTT CASRDGSNEKLFF
few TRBJ1-5 TRBV7-2 . TGTGCCAGCAGCTACCAACAGGATCAGCCCCAGCATTTT CASSYQQDQPQHF
. TRBJ1-1 TRBV6-5 TRBD1 TGTGCCAGCATCTCCCGGGACAGCATGAACACTGAAGCTTTCTTT CASISRDSMNTEAFF
. TRBJ2-1 TRBV7-9 TRBD2 TGTGCCAGCAGCTTAACCAGGGTAGCGGGCTTCTACAATGAGCAGTTCTTC CASSLTRVAGFYNEQFF
few TRBJ1-3 TRBV9 . TGTGCCAGCAGCCCACGGGGAAACACCATATATTTT CASSPRGNTIYF
once TRBJ2-7 TRBV5-1 TRBD1 TGCGCCAGCAGCCTCCAGACAGGGGAAGGCGAGCAGTACTTC CASSLQTGEGEQYF
. TRBJ2-2 TRBV3-1/TRBV3-2 . TGTGCCAGTAGCCAGGCGGGCGGGGGCAGGGAGCTGTTTTTT CASSQAGGGRELFF
few TRBJ2-3 TRBV5-1 . TGCGCCAGCAGCCTCAGGATTGCCAGCACAGATACGCAGTATTTT CASSLRIASTDTQYF
few TRBJ1-1 TRBV20-1 . TGCAGTGCATGGGCTACTGAAGCTTTCTTT CSAWATEAFF
once TRBJ1-6 TRBV5-4 . TGTGCCAGCAGCCGTGAGAGCTCCTATAATTCACCCCTCCACTTT CASSRESSYNSPLHF